Listed here are 15 T cell receptor beta chains from one sample, sequenced in a study of blood T cells in healthy people across ages. Primers used in a second PCR of about 7 to 12 cycles were a sample-barcoded 5' primer and a J-beta primer mix. TCRdb fed the 5' RACE reads into MiXCR, producing one record per CDR3 protein. The sample has about 930,000 distinct CDR3 sequences; 25% to 30% are singletons. These sequences were also reported in another study, on T cells of mothers and their children.

Sequenced sample: blood. These receptors came from a woman aged 40 to 55 in good health.

This chain links TRBV7-2 with TRBJ2-5, with D perhaps TRBD2 (5 bases). V was clipped by 6 bases and J by 2 bases, with 10 bases between them. CDR3 size: 13 residues. The germline V gene has CDR1 SGHTA and CDR2 FQGNSA. The CDR3 sequence: CASRFTGQETQYF. In DNA, the CDR3 is TGTGCCAGCAGATTTACGGGGCAAGAGACCCAGTACTTC.

This chain uses TRBV5-1 with TRBJ2-3, with 10 positions matching TRBD1. V was pared by 0 bases and J by 4 bases, with 2 bases of the junction left unmatched. In germline, CDR1 is SGHRS, CDR2 YFSETQ. This CDR3 has 15 residues. CDR3 amino acids: CASSLGQGAADTQYF. CDR3 DNA sequence: TGCGCCAGCAGCTTGGGACAGGGGGCGGCAGATACGCAGTATTTT.

Remarks on this clonotype: Since a much larger clone is just one base distant, this may be a read error. J is TRBJ2-7 and V is TRBV7-2; 7 bases match TRBD1. The ends lost 4 bases at V and 3 bases at J; junction bases unmatched: 9. Germline V lookup: CDR1 SGHTA, CDR2 FQGNSA. The CDR3 extends over 15 amino acids. CDR3 sequence: CASSSDGTVCYEQYF. CDR3 bases: TGTGCCAGCAGCTCAGACGGGACAGTCTGCTACGAGCAGTACTTC.

The V call is TRBV2, the J call TRBJ1-5; maybe TRBD1 (5 bases). V was pared by 7 bases and J by 4 bases, with 11 bases between. The CDR3 consists of 13 residues. Germline-derived CDR1 and CDR2 are SNHLY and FYNNEI. This CDR3 reads CASMGRGNQPQHF. The CDR3 nucleotides read TGTGCCAGCATGGGGCGGGGGAATCAGCCCCAGCATTTT.

J is TRBJ2-1 and V is TRBV13; D is possibly TRBD2 (6 bases). Gene TRBJ2-7 matches the end of the DNA better, so the J call may be wrong. The CDR3 contains 11 residues. Germline CDR1 is PRHDT and CDR2 is FYEKMQ (reference sequence). CDR3 DNA: TGTGCCAGCAGCGCGGGGAATGAGCAGTACTTC. Amino acid sequence: CASSAGNEQYF.

In this sample, this clonotype turned up once. One junction end disagrees with the germline gene, perhaps due to a read error. V is TRBV3-1 and J is TRBJ2-3; 11 bases align to TRBD1. CDR3 length: 16 amino acids. CDR1 is LGHDT, CDR2 YNNKEL, per germline (reference sequence). Here the CDR3 reads CASSRIGTGGSDTQYF. As DNA, the CDR3 is TGCGCCAGCAGCCGTATTGGGACAGGGGGGTCAGATACGCAGTATTTT.

This clonotype came up many times. The CDR3 loop is CSVRTSGGPNEQFF. The CDR3 DNA is TGCAGCGTCCGGACTAGCGGGGGGCCCAATGAGCAGTTCTTC. The chain combines TRBV29-1 with TRBJ2-1, with 14 positions matching TRBD2. This CDR3 contains 14 residues. Unmatched junction bases numbered 4, after V lost 6 bases and J lost 6 bases. Germline CDR1 and CDR2: SQVTM and ANQGSEA.

The rearrangement joins TRBV14 to TRBJ1-1, with D uncertain. The germline V and J ends were trimmed by 3 bases and 0 bases, with 8 bases remaining between them. Germline CDR1 SGHDN, CDR2 FVKESK. The CDR3 length is 14 residues. The CDR3 bases are TGTGCCAGCAGCCAGTCTGCCCTGAACACTGAAGCTTTCTTT. It yields the protein CASSQSALNTEAFF. Full variable domain (missing parts from reference TRBV14 and TRBJ1-1): EAGVTQFPSHSVIEKGQTVTLRCDPISGHDNLYWYRRVMGKEIKFLLHFVKESKQDESGMPNNRFLAERTGGTYSTLKVQPAELEDSGVYFCASSQSALNTEAFFGQGTRLTVV.

The J gene is TRBJ2-4, the V gene TRBV7-2; perhaps TRBD2 as D (6 bases). Germline CDR1 SGHTA, CDR2 FQGNSA. CDR3 length: 14 amino acids. Trimming stripped 5 bases from V and 0 bases from J, with 8 bases between. The CDR3 is CASSKGGAKNIQYF. In DNA, the CDR3 is TGTGCCAGCAGCAAGGGAGGAGCCAAAAACATTCAGTACTTC.

The chain carries TRBV24-1 and TRBJ1-5; D might be TRBD1 (6 bases). V was shortened by 4 bases and J by 4 bases, with 13 bases between the two germline ends. The CDR3 covers 15 residues. Germline CDR1 reads KGHDR; CDR2 reads SFDVKD. The CDR3 sequence: CATSDARQANQPQHF. The CDR3 nucleotides read TGTGCCACCAGTGACGCTCGACAGGCAAATCAGCCCCAGCATTTT.

This clonotype was detected a few times. The chain joins TRBV12-3 or TRBV12-4 to TRBJ1-1; D is perhaps TRBD1 (6 bases). The V end was cut by 8 bases, the J end by 3 bases, with 22 bases between. The CDR3 contains 16 residues. CDR3 amino acids: CASAWGGAPGHTEAFF. CDR3 coding DNA: TGTGCCAGCGCCTGGGGGGGGGCACCTGGGCACACTGAAGCTTTCTTT.

The chain is built from TRBV5-4 and TRBJ1-2; D remains ambiguous. V lost 0 bases to trimming and J lost 5 bases, with 11 bases between them. Germline CDR1 reads SGHNT; CDR2 reads YYREEE (reference sequence). This CDR3 region has 14 residues. Here the CDR3 reads CASSLGGKGYGYTF. The CDR3 bases are TGTGCCAGCAGCTTGGGGGGAAAAGGGTATGGCTACACCTTC.

This clonotype was picked up many times. This may be a read error: a much more frequent sequence differs by one nucleotide. The chain combines TRBV12-3 or TRBV12-4 with TRBJ2-1; 8 bases line up with TRBD2. Trimming removed 3 bases from V and 8 bases from J; junction bases left unmatched: 9. This CDR3 spans 15 amino acids. The CDR3 reads CASSFWIAGWDEQFF. CDR3 bases: TGTGCCAGCAGTTTTTGGATAGCGGGGTGGGATGAGCAGTTCTTC.

The J gene is TRBJ1-6, the V gene TRBV3-1; no clear D. The CDR3 runs to 15 residues. Per the germline V gene, CDR1 is LGHDT and CDR2 is YNNKEL (reference sequence). V was pared by 3 bases and J by 5 bases, with 11 bases between. Here the CDR3 reads CASSHWQSHNSPLHF. As DNA, the CDR3 is TGTGCCAGCAGCCACTGGCAGTCCCATAATTCACCCCTCCACTTT.

The V and J genes are TRBV4-3 and TRBJ2-1, with 8 bases identical to TRBD2. There are 14 residues in the CDR3. Germline V gene data show CDR1 as LGHNA and CDR2 as YSLEER. V was pared by 4 bases and J by 6 bases, with 5 bases of the junction left unmatched. The CDR3 coding sequence is TGCGCCAGCAGCCGATGGACTAGCAGCAATGAGCAGTTCTTC. Translation gives CASSRWTSSNEQFF.